This is a list of T cell receptor beta chains from one sample in a study of T and B cells in COVID-19 patients. TCRdb itself ran the multiplex PCR reads through MiXCR, one entry per CDR3 protein. The sample lists fewer than 9,500 distinct CDR3 sequences, roughly 29% occurring once. The source material was blood. The receptors come from a human donor who had recovered from COVID-19. CDR3s include the opening cysteine and the closing phenylalanine or tryptophan. The D gene is left open where the match is weak. Clone size appears in some rows only: once, few, many, or a class for an expanded clone.

D gene: NA
V gene: TRBV12-3/TRBV12-4
J gene: TRBJ1-2
clone size: medium-sized
CDR3 protein: CASSFDTNYGYTF
CDR3 DNA: TGTGCCAGCAGTTTTGACACTAACTATGGCTACACCTTC

D gene: NA
V gene: TRBV20-1
J gene: TRBJ2-3
clone size: NA
CDR3 protein: CSARDPGATDTQYF
CDR3 DNA: TGCAGTGCTAGAGATCCGGGGGCCACAGATACGCAGTATTTT

D gene: NA
V gene: TRBV5-5
J gene: TRBJ2-2
clone size: medium-sized
CDR3 protein: CASSLDNTGELFF
CDR3 DNA: TGTGCCAGCAGCTTGGATAACACCGGGGAGCTGTTTTTT

D gene: TRBD2
V gene: TRBV7-6
J gene: TRBJ2-7
clone size: NA
CDR3 protein: CASSAAGDSGGEQYF
CDR3 DNA: TGTGCCAGCAGCGCCGCGGGGGACTCTGGAGGAGAGCAGTACTTC

D gene: NA
V gene: TRBV15
J gene: TRBJ1-5
clone size: few
CDR3 protein: CATSRAYRTDQPQHF
CDR3 DNA: TGTGCCACCAGCAGAGCTTACAGGACAGATCAGCCCCAGCATTTT

D gene: TRBD2
V gene: TRBV6-5
J gene: TRBJ2-5
clone size: few
CDR3 protein: CASSVLAGGLETQYF
CDR3 DNA: TGTGCCAGCAGTGTTCTAGCGGGGGGGCTGGAGACCCAGTACTTC

D gene: TRBD1
V gene: TRBV6-1
J gene: TRBJ1-1
clone size: few
CDR3 protein: CASSPDRGDTEAFF
CDR3 DNA: TGTGCCAGCAGTCCCGACAGGGGTGACACTGAAGCTTTCTTT

D gene: TRBD1
V gene: TRBV19
J gene: TRBJ2-1
clone size: medium-sized
CDR3 protein: CASSIVRTGGLNEQFF
CDR3 DNA: TGTGCCAGTAGTATAGTCCGGACAGGGGGCCTCAATGAGCAGTTCTTC

D gene: NA
V gene: TRBV27
J gene: TRBJ1-6
clone size: few
CDR3 protein: CASSPSYNSPLHF
CDR3 DNA: TGTGCCAGTTCACCGTCCTATAATTCACCCCTCCACTTT

D gene: TRBD1
V gene: TRBV27
J gene: TRBJ2-7
clone size: medium-sized
CDR3 protein: CASSRLAGTGPREQYF
CDR3 DNA: TGTGCCAGCAGTAGGCTAGCCGGGACAGGGCCTAGGGAGCAGTACTTC

D gene: TRBD1
V gene: TRBV11-2
J gene: TRBJ2-7
clone size: NA
CDR3 protein: CASSLRDRVTYEQYF
CDR3 DNA: TGTGCCAGCAGCCTAAGGGACAGGGTTACCTACGAGCAGTACTTC

D gene: NA
V gene: TRBV5-4
J gene: TRBJ2-1
clone size: few
CDR3 protein: CASSASGTINNEQFF
CDR3 DNA: TGTGCCAGCAGCGCCTCCGGGACGATAAACAATGAGCAGTTCTTC

D gene: TRBD1
V gene: TRBV6-6
J gene: TRBJ2-7
clone size: NA
CDR3 protein: CASSYSKGQVHSWNREQYF
CDR3 DNA: TGTGCCAGCAGTTACTCCAAGGGACAGGTCCACTCCTGGAATCGCGAGCAGTACTTC

D gene: NA
V gene: TRBV19
J gene: TRBJ2-2
clone size: medium-sized
CDR3 protein: CASSIRRAGELFF
CDR3 DNA: TGTGCCAGTAGTATACGCAGGGCCGGGGAGCTGTTTTTT

D gene: TRBD1
V gene: TRBV6-5
J gene: TRBJ1-1
clone size: NA
CDR3 protein: CASSTTGDIEAFF
CDR3 DNA: TGTGCCAGCAGTACCACAGGGGATATTGAAGCTTTCTTT

D gene: NA
V gene: TRBV5-6
J gene: TRBJ1-5
clone size: NA
CDR3 protein: CASSLYPGSNQPQHF
CDR3 DNA: TGTGCCAGCAGCTTGTACCCGGGGAGCAATCAGCCCCAGCATTTT

D gene: NA
V gene: TRBV19
J gene: TRBJ2-2
clone size: medium-sized
CDR3 protein: CASSIRAGRSTGELFF
CDR3 DNA: TGTGCCAGTAGTATCCGGGCGGGAAGGAGCACCGGGGAGCTGTTTTTT

D gene: TRBD2
V gene: TRBV15
J gene: TRBJ2-1
clone size: medium-sized
CDR3 protein: CATSRREGGGPYNEQFF
CDR3 DNA: TGTGCCACCAGCAGAAGAGAGGGCGGGGGGCCCTACAATGAGCAGTTCTTC

D gene: NA
V gene: TRBV15
J gene: TRBJ2-1
clone size: large
CDR3 protein: CATSRDRAGGYNEQFF
CDR3 DNA: TGTGCCACCAGCAGAGATCGGGCGGGCGGCTACAATGAGCAGTTCTTC

D gene: NA
V gene: TRBV5-6
J gene: TRBJ1-3
clone size: few
CDR3 protein: CASSFSYGRARNTIYF
CDR3 DNA: TGTGCCAGCAGCTTCTCCTATGGCCGAGCTCGAAACACCATATATTTT

D gene: NA
V gene: TRBV30
J gene: TRBJ2-5
clone size: medium-sized
CDR3 protein: CAWSVKSETQYF
CDR3 DNA: TGTGCCTGGAGTGTAAAGTCGGAGACCCAGTACTTC

D gene: NA
V gene: TRBV19
J gene: TRBJ1-1
clone size: NA
CDR3 protein: CASTLTENTEAFF
CDR3 DNA: TGTGCCAGTACCCTGACAGAGAACACTGAAGCTTTCTTT

D gene: NA
V gene: TRBV12-3/TRBV12-4
J gene: TRBJ1-3
clone size: medium-sized
CDR3 protein: CASSLPGNTIYF
CDR3 DNA: TGTGCCAGCAGTTTACCTGGAAACACCATATATTTT

D gene: NA
V gene: TRBV24-1
J gene: TRBJ2-3
clone size: NA
CDR3 protein: CATSATTDTQYF
CDR3 DNA: TGTGCCACCAGTGCCACCACAGATACGCAGTATTTT

D gene: NA
V gene: TRBV6-5
J gene: TRBJ2-7
clone size: NA
CDR3 protein: CASSEGQLGTYEQYF
CDR3 DNA: TGTGCCAGCAGTGAAGGGCAGCTGGGGACCTACGAGCAGTACTTC

D gene: NA
V gene: TRBV19
J gene: TRBJ1-2
clone size: few
CDR3 protein: CASSISALFGYTF
CDR3 DNA: TGTGCCAGTAGTATCTCGGCCCTTTTTGGCTACACCTTC

D gene: TRBD1
V gene: TRBV6-5
J gene: TRBJ2-7
clone size: few
CDR3 protein: CASSERTGLGYEQYF
CDR3 DNA: TGTGCCAGCAGTGAAAGGACAGGGTTGGGCTACGAGCAGTACTTC

D gene: TRBD1
V gene: TRBV6-1
J gene: TRBJ1-1
clone size: NA
CDR3 protein: CASSPQGVLQLTEAFF
CDR3 DNA: TGTGCCAGCAGTCCCCAGGGGGTGCTACAGCTCACTGAAGCTTTCTTT

D gene: TRBD2
V gene: TRBV19
J gene: TRBJ2-1
clone size: medium-sized
CDR3 protein: CASSPGTTFRPNEQFF
CDR3 DNA: TGTGCCAGTAGTCCGGGGACTACCTTCCGACCCAATGAGCAGTTCTTC

D gene: TRBD2
V gene: TRBV5-5
J gene: TRBJ2-1
clone size: NA
CDR3 protein: CASSLFSGGYNEQFF
CDR3 DNA: TGTGCCAGCAGCTTGTTCAGCGGGGGCTACAATGAGCAGTTCTTC

D gene: TRBD1
V gene: TRBV5-6
J gene: TRBJ1-1
clone size: NA
CDR3 protein: CASGQGNTEAFF
CDR3 DNA: TGCGCCAGCGGACAGGGGAACACTGAAGCTTTCTTT

D gene: NA
V gene: TRBV7-9
J gene: TRBJ2-1
clone size: NA
CDR3 protein: CTSSPRGLSRLGVFNEQFF
CDR3 DNA: TGTACCAGCAGCCCACGGGGACTCTCTCGGTTGGGGGTATTCAATGAGCAGTTCTTC

D gene: NA
V gene: TRBV6-4
J gene: TRBJ2-3
clone size: few
CDR3 protein: CASSRDSSTDTQYF
CDR3 DNA: TGTGCCAGCAGTCGGGACTCTTCCACAGATACGCAGTATTTT

D gene: NA
V gene: TRBV20-1
J gene: TRBJ1-4
clone size: NA
CDR3 protein: CSARTLNEKLFF
CDR3 DNA: TGCAGTGCTAGGACACTTAATGAAAAACTGTTTTTT

D gene: NA
V gene: TRBV5-4
J gene: TRBJ1-2
clone size: NA
CDR3 protein: CASSLAGQPYGYTF
CDR3 DNA: TGTGCCAGCAGCCTGGCAGGACAGCCCTATGGCTACACCTTC

D gene: NA
V gene: TRBV20-1
J gene: TRBJ1-4
clone size: NA
CDR3 protein: CSARRSLTNEKLFF
CDR3 DNA: TGCAGTGCTAGAAGGTCGTTAACTAATGAAAAACTGTTTTTT

D gene: NA
V gene: TRBV12-3/TRBV12-4
J gene: TRBJ1-2
clone size: few
CDR3 protein: CASSLEGPGGYTF
CDR3 DNA: TGTGCCAGCAGTTTAGAGGGCCCCGGAGGCTACACCTTC

D gene: TRBD1
V gene: TRBV18
J gene: TRBJ1-3
clone size: few
CDR3 protein: CASSPAILQGAQGNTIYF
CDR3 DNA: TGTGCCAGCTCACCAGCCATCTTACAGGGGGCGCAAGGAAACACCATATATTTT

D gene: NA
V gene: TRBV12-3/TRBV12-4
J gene: TRBJ1-1
clone size: NA
CDR3 protein: CASSLFGQGRNTEAFF
CDR3 DNA: TGTGCCAGCAGTTTATTCGGCCAGGGGAGGAACACTGAAGCTTTCTTT

D gene: NA
V gene: TRBV7-9
J gene: TRBJ1-1
clone size: once
CDR3 protein: CASTSPGGRNTEAFF
CDR3 DNA: TGTGCCAGCACCTCACCGGGAGGTCGAAACACTGAAGCTTTCTTT

D gene: TRBD1
V gene: TRBV5-6
J gene: TRBJ1-2
clone size: few
CDR3 protein: CASSLTPGGTAYGYTF
CDR3 DNA: TGTGCCAGCAGCCTAACCCCAGGGGGGACGGCATATGGCTACACCTTC